In this sample, the clone carrying this T cell receptor (beta chain) turned up many times. The junction departs from the called germline gene at one end, perhaps through a read error. What was amplified from RNA transcripts were TCR beta CDR3 regions. With the HTBI primer set, the TCR CDR3 went through a first round of RT-PCR. Using its own MiXCR run on the multiplex PCR reads, TCRdb lists one record per CDR3 protein. The profile shows 250,000 to 300,000 distinct CDR3 sequences, 12% to 15% of them singletons. In making diagnoses, clinical symptoms, serum thyroxine and TRAb, thyroid ultrasound and orbital computed tomography were all used. These data belong to a study of T cells in Graves' hyperthyroidism and ophthalmopathy. This CDR3 region has 16 residues. Per the germline V gene, CDR1 is MNHNS and CDR2 is SASEGT.

This chain connects TRBV6-1 to TRBJ2-5, with D perhaps given as TRBD1 or TRBD2 (5 bases each). The specimen sequenced was blood. The clonotype was recovered from a woman between 40 and 50 years old with Graves' hyperthyroidism. The CDR3 is CASSEAPGRAREAQYF. CDR3 DNA: TGTGCCAGCAGTGAAGCGCCGGGGCGAGCAAGAGAGGCCCAGTACTTC.